This entry concerns a single TCR beta chain. The antigen remains undetermined. The data derive from a study of cytomegalovirus exposure and HLA in healthy donors. Study findings and constraints: The study labeled 164 TCR beta chains cytomegalovirus-associated.

This table comes from immunoSEQ multiplex PCR, and its TCRdb copy is limited to in-frame clones, with some not included. The sample lists 100,000 to 120,000 clones; approximately 89% were seen once. The sequencing sample was made of PBMCs. This TCR was recovered from a woman under 30 in good health and CMV-seronegative.

The chain's CDR3 is CASSKGQGDEKLFF. For the CDR3, the DNA is TGTGCCAGCAGCAAGGGACAGGGGGATGAAAAACTGTTTTTT. This chain joins TRBV9 and TRBJ1-4, with TRBD1 matching 11 bases. Trimming took 4 bases from V and 6 from J; bases not matched to a gene: 2. This CDR3 has 14 amino acids. Germline loops: CDR1 SGDLS, CDR2 YYNGEE.